This T cell receptor (beta chain) was captured in a study of T cells after yellow fever vaccination. V shed 1 base, J shed 5 bases, and the junction held 8 bases outside the gene matches. CDR3 length equals 16 residues. TCRdb recomputed calls from the 5' RACE reads with MiXCR, one row per CDR3 protein. There are 250,000 or so distinct CDR3 sequences in the sample; over 3% occur only once, and around a fifth lies in the top ten. Findings of the study overall: Weaker in magnitude, the secondary response showed a faster peak on day 5 versus 15.

Notes on this clonotype: The antigen is undetermined.

Specimen: PBMCs, collected 15 days after the yellow fever booster vaccination. This TCR derives from a man between 18 and 35 years old who received the YFV17D yellow fever vaccine. V gene TRBV12-3 or TRBV12-4 combines with J gene TRBJ2-3; 8 bases are shared with TRBD2. The CDR3 sequence: CASSLVLAVYLDTQYF. The CDR3 coding sequence is TGTGCCAGCAGTTTAGTACTAGCGGTTTATTTAGATACGCAGTATTTT.